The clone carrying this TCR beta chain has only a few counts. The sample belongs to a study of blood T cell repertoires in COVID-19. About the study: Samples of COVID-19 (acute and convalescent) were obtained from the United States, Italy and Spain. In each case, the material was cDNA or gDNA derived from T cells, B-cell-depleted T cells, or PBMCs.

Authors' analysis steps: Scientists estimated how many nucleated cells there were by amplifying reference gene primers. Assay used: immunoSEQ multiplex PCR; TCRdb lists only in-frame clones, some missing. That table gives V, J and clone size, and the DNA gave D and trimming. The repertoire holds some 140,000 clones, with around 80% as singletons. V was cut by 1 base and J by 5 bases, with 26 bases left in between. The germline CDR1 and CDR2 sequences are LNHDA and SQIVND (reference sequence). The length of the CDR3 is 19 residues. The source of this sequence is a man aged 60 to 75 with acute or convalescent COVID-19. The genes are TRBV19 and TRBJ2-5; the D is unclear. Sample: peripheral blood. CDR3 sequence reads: CASSIVAPNLGSRWETQYF. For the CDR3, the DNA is TGTGCCAGTAGTATAGTCGCTCCGAATCTAGGCAGTCGCTGGGAGACCCAGTACTTC.